This T cell receptor (beta chain) is drawn from a study of CD8 T cells in Susac syndrome. CD8+ and CD4+ blood T cells underwent TCR beta sequencing. cDNA came from approximately 0.5 to 1 ug RNA primed by random hexamers. TCRdb passed the immunoSEQ multiplex PCR reads through MiXCR, listing each CDR3 protein once. The data contain 130,000 or so distinct CDR3 sequences, around 80% of them seen just once; the ten biggest clones take up roughly 0.48%. CDR1 is SQVTM and CDR2 is ANQGSEA in the germline V gene. This CDR3 is 20 amino acids long. V lost 7 bases to trimming and J lost 7 bases; unmatched junction nucleotides: 25.

The clonotype comes from a human donor with multiple sclerosis. The chain links TRBV29-1 to TRBJ2-1; 13 bases align to TRBD2. Sequencing was performed on CD8+ T cells from PBMCs. The CDR3 region is CSADKAPSRRTSGSYNEQFF. CDR3 nucleotides: TGCAGCGCGGACAAGGCCCCATCCAGGAGGACTAGCGGGAGTTATAATGAGCAGTTCTTC.